This is a list of T cell receptor beta chains from one sample in a study of T-cell reconstitution after alpha-beta-depleted transplantation in children. Each CDR3 protein gets one entry after TCRdb re-called the PCR reads with MiXCR. The sample lists about 350,000 distinct CDR3 sequences, roughly 15% occurring once. This sample comprised PBMCs, mostly from graft donor cells, obtained 360 days after TCRalphabeta/CD19-depleted stem cell transplant. Receptors were obtained from a male patient aged 2 to 10 who had a stem cell transplant for acute lymphoblastic leukemia, so the T cells may come from the graft donor. The conserved cysteine and the conserved F or W are not part of the CDR3 here. D genes are given only for firm matches. Some rows mark clone size as missing; the rest say once, few, many or name a class of expanded clone.

d_gene,v_gene,abundance,CDR3aa
.,TRBV10-3,.,AISESPVGETQY
.,TRBV15,many,ATRVREQY
.,TRBV5-1,.,ASSLGQTGANVLT
.,TRBV20-1,few,SANAGESHEAF
.,TRBV12-3/TRBV12-4,few,ASSSGSDSTDTQY
TRBD2,TRBV5-4,.,ASSSWRGRGSYEQY
.,TRBV12-3/TRBV12-4,many,ASRNTGELF
.,TRBV5-1,few,ASREARGGISYEQY
.,TRBV7-2,few,ASSLDKRETQY
TRBD2,TRBV9,few,ASSVGTGGYNEQF
TRBD1,TRBV7-9,many,ASSQDRGSWETQY